Following are 18 T cell receptor beta chains from one sample sequenced in a study of chronic HIV infection and antiretroviral therapy. One entry per CDR3 protein, called by TCRdb with MiXCR from the 5' RACE reads. The data hold about 38,000 distinct CDR3 sequences, with about 8.1% observed a single time. Sequencing used peripheral blood. Receptors originate from an adult who had HIV and had not received antiretroviral therapy, or was an uninfected healthy control (not recorded which).

This clonotype was seen a handful of times. This chain uses TRBV28 with TRBJ2-3; maybe TRBD2 (7 bases). The germline V and J ends were trimmed by 2 bases and 4 bases, with 19 bases remaining between them. Germline lookup yields CDR1 MDHEN and CDR2 SYDVKM. There are 17 residues in the CDR3. In DNA form, the CDR3 reads TGTGCCAGCAGTTTAGCTTACGGGGGCGCGGGGGCAGATACGCAGTATTTT. Its translation: CASSLAYGGAGADTQYF.

The sample holds many counts of this clonotype. The chain carries TRBV28 and TRBJ1-2; D uncertain. The CDR3 has 13 amino acids. CDR1 and CDR2 (germline): MDHEN, SYDVKM. The V end was cut by 7 bases, the J end by 2 bases, with 11 bases between. This CDR3 is CASTLGRNYGYTF. The CDR3, as DNA: TGTGCCAGCACCCTGGGAAGGAACTATGGCTACACCTTC.

The J gene is TRBJ2-1, the V gene TRBV4-3; possible D gene TRBD1, 5 bases. The ends were cut back, 6 bases at V and 5 bases at J, with 14 bases in the middle. The length of the CDR3 is 14 residues. Germline CDR1 reads LGHNA; CDR2 reads YSLEER. The DNA for the CDR3 is TGCGCCAGCAGTCCAGGGTCCTGGGACAATGAGCAGTTCTTC. Translation: CASSPGSWDNEQFF.

This clonotype was observed at least ten times. This chain uses TRBV3-1 with TRBJ2-2; D is perhaps TRBD1 (6 bases). The CDR3 contains 14 residues. V was pared by 4 bases and J by 7 bases, with 13 bases between. Germline CDR1 is LGHDT and CDR2 is YNNKEL (reference sequence). The CDR3 sequence is CASSPVRDIGELFF. CDR3 nucleotides: TGTGCCAGCAGCCCAGTCAGGGACATCGGGGAGCTGTTTTTT.

The CDR3 coding sequence is TGTGCCAGCAGGTTGACTAGCGGCCAAGAGACCCAGTACTTC. Its protein product is CASRLTSGQETQYF. The V call is TRBV28, the J call TRBJ2-5, with 9 bases fitting TRBD2. The CDR3 covers 14 residues. Germline loops: CDR1 MDHEN, CDR2 SYDVKM. The trim removed 6 bases at V and 1 base at J, leaving 3 bases unmatched.

The gene calls are TRBV5-6 and TRBJ2-5; D uncertain. The V end lost 3 bases, the J end lost 0 bases, and 6 bases lay between the germline ends. Germline loops: CDR1 SGHDT, CDR2 YYEEEE. The CDR3 extends over 13 amino acids. In DNA form, the CDR3 reads TGTGCCAGCAGCTCCGGCCACCAAGAGACCCAGTACTTC. Amino acids: CASSSGHQETQYF.

The rearrangement uses TRBV7-2 and TRBJ1-5; maybe TRBD1 (5 bases). Trimming removed 2 bases at V and 4 bases at J, with 6 bases between. Germline lookup yields CDR1 SGHTA and CDR2 FQGNSA. The CDR3 sequence is 13 residues long. The CDR3 DNA reads as TGTGCCAGCAGCTTATGGGGGAATCAGCCCCAGCATTTT. It encodes CASSLWGNQPQHF. The full variable domain, completed using reference TRBV7-2 and TRBJ1-5, is GAGVSQSPSNKVTEKGKDVELRCDPISGHTALYWYRQSLGQGLEFLIYFQGNSAPDKSGLPSDRFSAERTGGSVSTLTIQRTQQEDSAVYLCASSLWGNQPQHFGDGTRLSIL.

The table lists this clonotype with many counts. The J gene is TRBJ2-4, the V gene TRBV19; tentative D call: TRBD2 (5 bases). The V and J ends lost 8 bases and 3 bases respectively, with 8 bases between them. CDR1 and CDR2 from the germline V gene are LNHDA and SQIVND (reference sequence). The CDR3 is made up of 12 amino acids. CDR3 in amino acids: CASSRDKNIQYF. The CDR3 DNA reads TGTGCCAGTTCCCGGGACAAAAACATTCAGTACTTC.

This clonotype was seen many times. The rearrangement joins TRBV7-2 to TRBJ2-5; tentative D call: TRBD1 (6 bases). Germline CDR1 and CDR2: SGHTA and FQGNSA. The CDR3 sequence is 16 residues long. V was clipped by 5 bases and J by 1 base, with 17 bases between them. The CDR3 spells CASSPSLTGLQETQYF. CDR3 in DNA: TGTGCCAGCAGCCCATCCCTGACAGGTCTCCAAGAGACCCAGTACTTC.

The chain recombines TRBV28 with TRBJ2-1; D not resolved. CDR1 and CDR2 from the germline V gene are MDHEN and SYDVKM. CDR3 length: 14 residues. Trimming took off 3 bases at V and 9 bases at J, with 15 bases between the two ends. CDR3 bases: TGTGCCAGCAGTTTTGGTCTAGGTTCGGTTGAGCAGTTCTTC. Its translation: CASSFGLGSVEQFF.

This clonotype has only a few counts. This sequence joins TRBV29-1 and TRBJ2-3, with D hard to call. CDR3 length equals 13 residues. V lost 3 bases to trimming and J lost 4 bases, with 11 bases between them. Germline V gene lookup returns CDR1 SQVTM and CDR2 ANQGSEA. DNA for the CDR3: TGCAGCGTTGAGTTTTCCTCTTCAGATACGCAGTATTTT. Protein: CSVEFSSSDTQYF.

The chain joins TRBV7-9 to TRBJ2-3; D gene ambiguous. Trimming pared 4 bases from V and 0 bases from J, leaving 26 bases between. The CDR3 loop spans 20 amino acids. Germline V lookup: CDR1 SEHNR, CDR2 FQNEAQ (reference sequence). Written as DNA, the CDR3 is TGTGCCAGCAGCTCTCTCGTGTTAGCACAGATCCGTGTTAGCACAGATACGCAGTATTTT. As protein: CASSSLVLAQIRVSTDTQYF.

The chain uses TRBV2 and TRBJ1-1; 8 positions match TRBD1. The CDR3 has 14 amino acids. The V gene end was trimmed by 6 bases and the J gene end by 8 bases; junction bases not matched to a gene: 11. Germline lookup yields CDR1 SNHLY and CDR2 FYNNEI. In nucleotides, the CDR3 is TGTGCCAGCAGAAACGGACAGGGCGGGTGGGAAGCTTTCTTT. It translates to CASRNGQGGWEAFF.

The chain couples TRBV28 to TRBJ1-2, with D uncertain. V was shortened by 4 bases and J by 8 bases, with 14 bases between the two germline ends. CDR1 is MDHEN and CDR2 is SYDVKM in the germline V gene. The CDR3 sequence is 13 residues long. The CDR3 loop is CASSYLEAGGYTF. CDR3 in DNA: TGTGCCAGCAGTTATTTGGAGGCGGGGGGCTACACCTTC.

This clonotype was seen many times. The V gene is TRBV7-2, the J gene TRBJ2-3; D is unclear. Trimming took 8 bases from V and 2 from J, leaving 11 bases between them. This CDR3 contains 13 residues. The germline V gene encodes CDR1 SGHTA and CDR2 FQGNSA. The CDR3: CASGPISTDTQYF. DNA of the CDR3: TGTGCCAGCGGGCCCATCTCCACAGATACGCAGTATTTT. The full variable domain, in which reference TRBV7-2 and TRBJ2-3 provide the parts outside the CDR3, is GAGVSQSPSNKVTEKGKDVELRCDPISGHTALYWYRQSLGQGLEFLIYFQGNSAPDKSGLPSDRFSAERTGGSVSTLTIQRTQQEDSAVYLCASGPISTDTQYFGPGTRLTVL.

The rearrangement uses TRBV28 and TRBJ2-6, with D possibly TRBD1 on 5 matching bases. The CDR3 totals 16 residues. CDR1 and CDR2 (germline): MDHEN, SYDVKM. Deletions cut 5 bases from V and 2 bases from J, with 13 bases between. CDR3: CASSTQTVAGANVLTF. CDR3 bases: TGTGCCAGCAGTACGCAGACAGTTGCTGGGGCCAACGTCCTGACTTTC.

This clonotype was seen only a few times. The chain is built from TRBV10-3 and TRBJ2-5, with 11 positions matching TRBD2. The germline V gene has CDR1 ENHRY and CDR2 SYGVKD. V trimming: 4 bases; J trimming: 4 bases; junction bases outside the gene matches: 5. This CDR3 region has 15 residues. The CDR3: CAISGAGTSGETQYF. The CDR3 bases are TGTGCCATCAGTGGGGCCGGGACTAGCGGAGAGACCCAGTACTTC.

This clonotype appeared many times. The V and J genes are TRBV6-1 and TRBJ2-1, with TRBD2 matching over 7 bases. V dropped 8 bases and J dropped 6; count of bases not matched to a gene: 7. The CDR3 is made up of 13 amino acids. Germline values: CDR1 MNHNS, CDR2 SASEGT. CDR3 in amino acids: CASWGGVGNEQFF. The DNA for the CDR3 is TGTGCCAGCTGGGGGGGAGTAGGCAATGAGCAGTTCTTC.